This is a list of T cell receptor beta chains from one sample in a study of chemoradiotherapy in HPV16-positive cancers. The protocol was immunoSEQ multiplex PCR, while the TCRdb copy is restricted to in-frame clones and leaves out a portion. The sample lists approximately 13,000 clones, under 80% occurring once. This sample was taken from a patient who underwent chemoradiotherapy. All receptors come from a human donor with HPV-associated anogenital cancer. Each CDR3 is given with its conserved first and last residue. D genes are given only for firm matches. Part of the rows lack a size; the others show once, few, many or a class for expanded clones.

J: TRBJ2-3; D: TRBD2; V: TRBV5-1; size: NA; DNA: TGCGCCAGCAGCCGGGGACTAGCGGGGGTACTCCCGAATACGCAGTATTTT; CDR3: CASSRGLAGVLPNTQYF
J: TRBJ2-2; D: NA; V: TRBV10-1; size: NA; DNA: TGCGCCAGCAGTGAGGCAGGCGACACCGGGGAGCTGTTTTTT; CDR3: CASSEAGDTGELFF
J: TRBJ1-6; D: NA; V: TRBV5-6; size: NA; DNA: TGTGCCAGCAGCGTAGGGGGGGGTTTCGGTAATTCACCCCTCCACTTT; CDR3: CASSVGGGFGNSPLHF
J: TRBJ1-2; D: TRBD1; V: TRBV2; size: NA; DNA: TGTGCCAGCAGGGCGGGACAGTTCTATGGCTACACCTTC; CDR3: CASRAGQFYGYTF
J: TRBJ2-1; D: TRBD2; V: TRBV5-4; size: NA; DNA: TGTGCAGCGGGGGTTTTTTACAATGAGCAGTTCTTC; CDR3: CAAGVFYNEQFF
J: TRBJ2-1; D: TRBD2; V: TRBV6-5; size: NA; DNA: TGTGCCAGCAAGGTGGCGGGGGGTAATGAGCAGTTCTTC; CDR3: CASKVAGGNEQFF
J: TRBJ2-3; D: NA; V: TRBV5-4; size: NA; DNA: TGTGCCAGCAGCTTCACTACAGATACGCAGTATTTT; CDR3: CASSFTTDTQYF
J: TRBJ2-1; D: NA; V: TRBV5-1; size: NA; DNA: TGCGCCAGCAGAGTGGACCCTTTCAGCAATGAGCAGTTCTTC; CDR3: CASRVDPFSNEQFF
J: TRBJ2-3; D: NA; V: TRBV7-3; size: NA; DNA: TGTGCCAGCTCCTGGGGCCCCTCAGATACGCAGTATTTT; CDR3: CASSWGPSDTQYF
J: TRBJ1-1; D: NA; V: TRBV18; size: NA; DNA: TGTGCCAGCTCACCACCGGCCTCCCGGGGCACTGAAGCTTTCTTT; CDR3: CASSPPASRGTEAFF
J: TRBJ1-1; D: NA; V: TRBV19; size: NA; DNA: TGTGCCAGTAGTATAGATTTAGGGGGAAAGGACACTGAAGCTTTCTTT; CDR3: CASSIDLGGKDTEAFF
J: TRBJ1-1; D: NA; V: TRBV7-9; size: NA; DNA: TGTGCCAGCAGCCTCTTAGACAGACACCTTTTAGGGGAAGCTTTCTTT; CDR3: CASSLLDRHLLGEAFF
J: TRBJ2-7; D: TRBD1; V: TRBV28; size: few; DNA: TGTGCCAGCAGTTTCCCGGACAGGGGAACCTACGAGCAGTACTTC; CDR3: CASSFPDRGTYEQYF
J: TRBJ2-3; D: NA; V: TRBV7-7; size: NA; DNA: TGTGCTAGCAGCCTGCAGGGAGGCACAGATACGCAGTATTTT; CDR3: CASSLQGGTDTQYF
J: TRBJ2-4; D: NA; V: TRBV7-2; size: few; DNA: TGTGCCAGCAGCTCTAGGGGCAGGGGGGAAAACATTCAGTACTTC; CDR3: CASSSRGRGENIQYF
J: TRBJ1-6; D: TRBD1; V: TRBV7-2; size: NA; DNA: TGTGCCAGCAGCTGGAGTTCGGACAGGGGGAATTCACCCCTCCACTTT; CDR3: CASSWSSDRGNSPLHF
J: TRBJ2-3; D: NA; V: TRBV4-1; size: few; DNA: TGCGCCAGCAGCCAAGATGGCAGGGCAGGAGATACGCAGTATTTT; CDR3: CASSQDGRAGDTQYF
J: TRBJ1-2; D: TRBD1; V: TRBV6-5; size: NA; DNA: TGTGCCAGCAGTGACAGGGCTTTCTATGGCTACACCTTC; CDR3: CASSDRAFYGYTF
J: TRBJ1-2; D: NA; V: TRBV4-2; size: NA; DNA: TGTGCCAGCAGCCAAAATACTCGGGGGATCTATGGCTACACCTTC; CDR3: CASSQNTRGIYGYTF
J: TRBJ1-6; D: NA; V: TRBV29-1; size: few; DNA: TGCAGCGTTCGGGACGTTGCGAACTCACCCCTCCACTTT; CDR3: CSVRDVANSPLHF
J: TRBJ1-3; D: NA; V: TRBV19; size: NA; DNA: TGTGCCAGTAGTATGTTGCTGGTTGCCAGAAACACCATATATTTT; CDR3: CASSMLLVARNTIYF
J: TRBJ2-7; D: TRBD2; V: TRBV4-3; size: NA; DNA: TGCGCCAGCAGCCGGGGGGGTGGAGAGCAGTACTTC; CDR3: CASSRGGGEQYF
J: TRBJ1-1; D: TRBD1; V: TRBV7-2; size: NA; DNA: TGTGCCAGCAGCTTCCCGGGACAGGGTTTGGACACTGAAGCTTTCTTT; CDR3: CASSFPGQGLDTEAFF
J: TRBJ2-4; D: NA; V: TRBV18; size: NA; DNA: TGTGCCAGCTCAACACCAGTGGACATTCAGTACTTC; CDR3: CASSTPVDIQYF
J: TRBJ2-6; D: NA; V: TRBV19; size: NA; DNA: TGTGCCAGTACTCGGCGGGGGCCTGGGGCCAACGTCCTGACTTTC; CDR3: CASTRRGPGANVLTF
J: TRBJ1-1; D: NA; V: TRBV5-6; size: once; DNA: TGTGCCAGCAGCAAATGGGAGAACACTGAAGCTTTCTTT; CDR3: CASSKWENTEAFF
J: TRBJ2-7; D: TRBD2; V: TRBV7-2; size: NA; DNA: TGTGCCAGCAGCCGTCTTGCGGGGGGGTCGTCTTACGAGCAGTACTTC; CDR3: CASSRLAGGSSYEQYF
J: TRBJ2-5; D: TRBD1; V: TRBV7-2; size: NA; DNA: TGTGCCAGCAGCTTAGCCAGCGGGACAGGGTTGTACCAAGAGACCCAGTACTTC; CDR3: CASSLASGTGLYQETQYF
J: TRBJ2-2; D: TRBD2; V: TRBV4-2; size: NA; DNA: TGTGCCAGCAGCCAGGCGTACGGACTAGCGGGGGGGATCCTTGCCGGGGAGCTGTTTTTT; CDR3: CASSQAYGLAGGILAGELFF
J: TRBJ1-2; D: TRBD1; V: TRBV9; size: NA; DNA: TGTGCCAGCAGCGTAGCTTTACAGGGGGCAGGTGGCTACACCTTC; CDR3: CASSVALQGAGGYTF
J: TRBJ1-2; D: NA; V: TRBV5-4; size: NA; DNA: TGTGCCAGCAGCTTTATAGGTCACTATGGCTACACCTTC; CDR3: CASSFIGHYGYTF
J: TRBJ2-7; D: TRBD2; V: TRBV4-1; size: NA; DNA: TGCGCCAGCAGCCAAGTGACTAGCGGCTACGAGCAGTACTTC; CDR3: CASSQVTSGYEQYF
J: TRBJ1-2; D: NA; V: TRBV7-2; size: NA; DNA: TGTGCCAGCAGCTTGGACAGACGGGGCTACACCTTC; CDR3: CASSLDRRGYTF
J: TRBJ1-6; D: NA; V: TRBV5-1; size: NA; DNA: TGCGCCAGCAGCTTGGGCCCTGGGCCAGACGGAAGCTCCTATAATTCACCCCTCCACTTT; CDR3: CASSLGPGPDGSSYNSPLHF
J: TRBJ2-7; D: NA; V: TRBV14; size: NA; DNA: TGTGCCAGCAGCCTTCGCCTCTCCTACGAGCAGTACTTC; CDR3: CASSLRLSYEQYF
J: TRBJ2-7; D: NA; V: TRBV18; size: once; DNA: TGTGCCAGCTCACCGGGGCCGGGCGTCGAGCAGTACTTC; CDR3: CASSPGPGVEQYF
J: TRBJ1-3; D: NA; V: TRBV9; size: NA; DNA: TGTGCCAGCAGCGTAGATCTCCCCTCTGGAAACACCATATATTTT; CDR3: CASSVDLPSGNTIYF
J: TRBJ2-3; D: TRBD2; V: TRBV7-8; size: NA; DNA: TGTGCCAGCATCATAGCGGGGGGTTCAGATACGCAGTATTTT; CDR3: CASIIAGGSDTQYF
J: TRBJ1-4; D: NA; V: TRBV18; size: NA; DNA: TGTGCCAGCTCACCCACTAGTGAAAAACTGTTTTTT; CDR3: CASSPTSEKLFF
J: TRBJ1-2; D: NA; V: TRBV4-3; size: NA; DNA: TGCGCCAGCAGCCAAGATTATGGGGGCAGGAATAACTATGGCTACACCTTC; CDR3: CASSQDYGGRNNYGYTF
J: TRBJ2-3; D: NA; V: TRBV7-8; size: NA; DNA: TGTGCCAGCAGCCCCAATTCAGATACGCAGTATTTT; CDR3: CASSPNSDTQYF